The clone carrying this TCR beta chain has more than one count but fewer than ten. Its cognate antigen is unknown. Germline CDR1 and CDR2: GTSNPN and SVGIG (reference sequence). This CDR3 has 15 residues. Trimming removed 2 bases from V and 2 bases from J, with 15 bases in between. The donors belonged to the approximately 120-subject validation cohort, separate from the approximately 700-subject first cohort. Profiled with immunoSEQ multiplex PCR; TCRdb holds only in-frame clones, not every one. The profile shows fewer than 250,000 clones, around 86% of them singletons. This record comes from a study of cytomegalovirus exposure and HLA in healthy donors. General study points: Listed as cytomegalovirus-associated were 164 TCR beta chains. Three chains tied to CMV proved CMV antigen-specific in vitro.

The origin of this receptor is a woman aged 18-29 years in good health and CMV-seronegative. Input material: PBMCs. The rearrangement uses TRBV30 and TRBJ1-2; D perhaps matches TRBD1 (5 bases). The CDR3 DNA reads TGTGCCTGGAGTAAAGAAAGGACATCCAACTATGGCTACACCTTC. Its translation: CAWSKERTSNYGYTF.